This TCR beta chain was profiled in a study of cytomegalovirus exposure and HLA in healthy donors. Study-wide results and caveats: Under in vitro conditions, a few CMV-associated chains were confirmed as specific for CMV antigens.

CDR1 MNHEY and CDR2 SVGAGI come from the germline V gene. The CDR3 is 15 residues long. Trimming removed 5 bases from V and 6 bases from J; junction bases left unmatched: 11. This clone appeared once. The antigen remains unidentified. Here immunoSEQ multiplex PCR was the method, and the copy in TCRdb shows in-frame clones only, minus some. The sample holds fewer than 75,000 clones; 95% are singletons and the top ten take less than 3.5%. Input material: PBMCs. The chain has TRBV6-5 and TRBJ1-1; TRBD1 aligns across 8 bases. The TCR originated in a young man in good health and CMV-seronegative. CDR3 amino acids: CASSATGTGLPEAFF. The CDR3, as DNA: TGTGCCAGCAGTGCCACCGGGACAGGACTCCCTGAAGCTTTCTTT.